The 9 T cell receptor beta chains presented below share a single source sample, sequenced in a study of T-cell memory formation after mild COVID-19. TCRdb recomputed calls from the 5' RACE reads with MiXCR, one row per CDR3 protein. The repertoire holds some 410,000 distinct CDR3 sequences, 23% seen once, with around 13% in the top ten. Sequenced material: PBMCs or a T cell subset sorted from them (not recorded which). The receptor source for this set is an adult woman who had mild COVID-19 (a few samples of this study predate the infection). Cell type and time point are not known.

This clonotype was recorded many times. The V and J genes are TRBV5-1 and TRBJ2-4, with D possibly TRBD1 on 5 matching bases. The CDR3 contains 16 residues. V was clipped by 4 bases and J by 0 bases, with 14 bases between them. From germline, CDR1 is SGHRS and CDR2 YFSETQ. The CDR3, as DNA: TGCGCCAGCAGCCCCCAGGGCAAGGGAGCCAAAAACATTCAGTACTTC. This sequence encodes CASSPQGKGAKNIQYF.

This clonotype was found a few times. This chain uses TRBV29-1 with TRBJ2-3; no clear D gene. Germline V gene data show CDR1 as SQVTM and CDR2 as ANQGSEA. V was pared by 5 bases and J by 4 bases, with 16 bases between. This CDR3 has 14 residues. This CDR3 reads CSVRVAFVPDTQYF. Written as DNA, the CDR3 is TGCAGCGTTAGAGTGGCCTTCGTTCCAGATACGCAGTATTTT.

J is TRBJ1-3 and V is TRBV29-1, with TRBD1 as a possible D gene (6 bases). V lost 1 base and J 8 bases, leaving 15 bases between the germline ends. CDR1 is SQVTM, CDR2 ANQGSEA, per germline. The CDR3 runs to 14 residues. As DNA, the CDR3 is TGCAGCGTTGAAGTCGGTTTAGGGGGATACACCATATATTTT. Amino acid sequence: CSVEVGLGGYTIYF. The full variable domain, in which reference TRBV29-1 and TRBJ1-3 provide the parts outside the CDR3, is SAVISQKPSRDICQRGTSLTIQCQVDSQVTMMFWYRQQPGQSLTLIATANQGSEATYESGFVIDKFPISRPNLTFSTLTVSNMSPEDSSIYLCSVEVGLGGYTIYFGEGSWLTVV.

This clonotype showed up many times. In DNA form, the CDR3 reads TGCGCCAGCAGCTTGGAAGGCCGGACCTCCGGATACGAGCAGTACTTC. It is translated as CASSLEGRTSGYEQYF. The chain is built from TRBV5-1 and TRBJ2-7; D uncertain. CDR1 is SGHRS and CDR2 is YFSETQ in the germline V gene. The V and J ends lost 0 bases and 4 bases respectively, with 17 bases between them. CDR3 length: 16 amino acids.

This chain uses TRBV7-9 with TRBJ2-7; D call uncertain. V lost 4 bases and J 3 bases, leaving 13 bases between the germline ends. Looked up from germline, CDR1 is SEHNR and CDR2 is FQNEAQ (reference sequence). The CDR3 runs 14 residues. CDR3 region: CASSSTLLGYEQYF. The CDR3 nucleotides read TGTGCCAGCAGCTCAACTCTCCTCGGCTACGAGCAGTACTTC.

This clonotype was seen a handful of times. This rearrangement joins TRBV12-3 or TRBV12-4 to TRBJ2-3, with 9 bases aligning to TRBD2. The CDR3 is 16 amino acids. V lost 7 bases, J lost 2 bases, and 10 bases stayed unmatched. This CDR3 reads CASKPGLAVLTDTQYF. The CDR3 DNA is TGTGCCAGCAAGCCGGGACTAGCAGTTCTCACAGATACGCAGTATTTT.

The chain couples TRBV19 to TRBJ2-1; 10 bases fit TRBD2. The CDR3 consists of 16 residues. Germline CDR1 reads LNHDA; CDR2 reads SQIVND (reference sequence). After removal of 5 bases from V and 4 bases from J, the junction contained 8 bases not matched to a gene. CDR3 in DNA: TGTGCCAGTAGTCCCTATCTAGCGGGGGTATACAATGAGCAGTTCTTC. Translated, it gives CASSPYLAGVYNEQFF.

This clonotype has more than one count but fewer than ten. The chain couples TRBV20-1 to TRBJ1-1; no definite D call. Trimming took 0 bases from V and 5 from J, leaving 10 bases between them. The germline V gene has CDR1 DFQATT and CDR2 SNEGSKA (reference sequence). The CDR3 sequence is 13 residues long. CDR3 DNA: TGCAGTGCTAGAGATCCGGCCAGGACTGAAGCTTTCTTT. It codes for CSARDPARTEAFF.

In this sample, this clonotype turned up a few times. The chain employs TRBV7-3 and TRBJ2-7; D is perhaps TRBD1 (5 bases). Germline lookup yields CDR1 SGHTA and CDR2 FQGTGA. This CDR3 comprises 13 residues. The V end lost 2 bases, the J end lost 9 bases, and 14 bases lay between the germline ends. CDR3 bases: TGTGCCAGCAGCTTATCCCCCCAGGGCGGGCAGTACTTC. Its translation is CASSLSPQGGQYF.